This T cell receptor beta chain comes out of a study of CD8 T cells in ankylosing spondylitis. Preparation of TCR beta libraries was done by quantitative 5'-RACE with molecular barcodes. TCRdb itself ran the 5' RACE reads through MiXCR, one entry per CDR3 protein. The data contain 250,000 or so distinct CDR3 sequences, over 15% of them singletons. Regarding this clonotype: Its specificity is not known.

V was shortened by 5 bases and J by 0 bases, with 8 bases between the two germline ends. The V gene's germline CDR1 is SGHAT and CDR2 FQNNGV. This CDR3 comprises 14 residues. Regarding the study as a whole: Prior work had noted some motif variants in reactive arthritis blood and synovial fluid.

Sequenced input: blood, either unsorted or a sorted T cell fraction (not recorded which). The receptor was derived from a male donor with ankylosing spondylitis or in good health (not recorded which). The chain joins TRBV11-2 to TRBJ2-4, with D hard to call. The CDR3 loop reads CASSGTAAKNIQYF. The CDR3 coding sequence is TGTGCCAGCAGCGGTACTGCAGCCAAAAACATTCAGTACTTC.